This T cell receptor beta chain emerged from a study of cytomegalovirus exposure and HLA in healthy donors. To note about this clone: Its antigen remains unknown.

Study results and caveats: According to the study, some 160 TCR beta chains were cytomegalovirus-associated. Sequences of the TCR beta chain were said to predict the HLA-A and HLA-B alleles of most subjects accurately. In all likelihood, a cluster of highly shared sequence variants was a sequencing artifact.

Trimming removed 3 bases at V and 4 bases at J, with 9 bases between. The CDR3 totals 13 residues. Germline CDR1 and CDR2: LNHDA and SQIVND (reference sequence). Healthy bone marrow donors made up the donor group. 60 Vbeta and 13 Jbeta primers were used in PCR. TCRdb's table, derived via immunoSEQ multiplex PCR, lists solely in-frame clones and lacks some. The data contain approximately 170,000 clones, around 68% of them singletons. The chain is built from TRBV19 and TRBJ1-2; D remains unclear. Material for sequencing was PBMCs. The receptor was derived from a man aged 45-60 years in good health and CMV-seronegative. CDR3 in DNA: TGTGCCAGTAGTATGCGGGCGGGCTATGGCTACACCTTC. Translation: CASSMRAGYGYTF.